A single sample gave rise to the 21 T cell receptor beta chains below, sequenced in a study of cytomegalovirus exposure and HLA in healthy donors. Researchers ran the PCR with 60 Vbeta and 13 Jbeta primers. The data were produced by immunoSEQ multiplex PCR, yet TCRdb's version contains in-frame clones alone and is incomplete. The sample yields roughly 66,000 clones, roughly four fifths seen once. Sequencing was carried out using PBMCs. The receptors were gathered from a man over 45 in good health and CMV-seronegative.

The chain links TRBV7-9 to TRBJ2-3; possible D gene TRBD2, 6 bases. This CDR3 is 15 amino acids long. CDR1 is SEHNR and CDR2 is FQNEAQ in the germline V gene (reference sequence). The V end lost 2 bases, the J end lost 8 bases, and 17 bases lay between the germline ends. The CDR3 coding sequence is TGTGCCAGCAGCTTACCGGGACTCCCGGGACCTACGCAGTATTTT. Protein: CASSLPGLPGPTQYF. The full variable domain, with the rest looked up from reference TRBV7-9 and TRBJ2-3, is DTGVSQNPRHKITKRGQNVTFRCDPISEHNRLYWYRQTLGQGPEFLTYFQNEAQLEKSRLLSDRFSAERPKGSFSTLEIQRTEQGDSAMYLCASSLPGLPGPTQYFGPGTRLTVL.

The CDR3 region is CASSPGTGVPGELFF. The CDR3 DNA sequence: TGTGCCAGCTCACCCGGGACAGGGGTGCCCGGGGAGCTGTTTTTT. The V gene is TRBV18, the J gene TRBJ2-2; 10 bases are a match to TRBD1. The CDR3 covers 15 residues. Germline trimming cut 3 bases from V and 6 bases from J; bases unmatched to any gene: 4. Germline CDR1 is KGHSH and CDR2 is LQKENI.

The V and J genes are TRBV7-9 and TRBJ1-5; TRBD1 might be the D (5 bases). From germline, CDR1 is SEHNR and CDR2 FQNEAQ (reference sequence). The CDR3 runs to 15 residues. V shed 4 bases and J shed 5 bases, with 15 bases lying between them. CDR3 bases: TGTGCCAGCAGCTCCCCGGGGGGGGGAGATCAGCCCCAGCATTTT. Residues: CASSSPGGGDQPQHF.

The CDR3 here is CASILSSGVGNEQFF. CDR3 bases: TGTGCCAGCATTTTGAGTAGCGGGGTTGGGAATGAGCAGTTCTTC. This chain connects TRBV2 to TRBJ2-1; 8 nucleotides agree with TRBD2. V shed 7 bases, J shed 7 bases, and the junction held 12 bases outside the gene matches. The V gene's germline CDR1 is SNHLY and CDR2 FYNNEI. This CDR3 has 15 amino acids.

The V gene is TRBV2, the J gene TRBJ2-7; TRBD1 is a possible D gene (6 bases). Germline V gene sequence: CDR1 SNHLY, CDR2 FYNNEI. The V end was cut by 2 bases, the J end by 2 bases, with 13 bases between. The CDR3 spans 15 residues. The CDR3 DNA reads as TGTGCCAGCAGTGAAAGGACAGTAAGCCCCTACGAGCAGTACTTC. It codes for CASSERTVSPYEQYF. The variable domain in full, with the rest retrieved from reference TRBV2 and TRBJ2-7, is EPEVTQTPSHQVTQMGQEVILRCVPISNHLYFYWYRQILGQKVEFLVSFYNNEISEKSEIFDDQFSVERPDGSNFTLKIRSTKLEDSAMYFCASSERTVSPYEQYFGPGTRLTVT.

V is TRBV4-3 and J is TRBJ2-7; D remains ambiguous. Germline CDR1 and CDR2: LGHNA and YSLEER. Trimming pared 0 bases from V and 0 bases from J, leaving 9 bases between. The CDR3 totals 15 residues. DNA of the CDR3: TGCGCCAGCAGCCAAGATTATTCCCCCTCCTACGAGCAGTACTTC. The encoded protein is CASSQDYSPSYEQYF.

On this clone: Compared with germline, one end of the junction differs, possibly owing to a read error. The chain recombines TRBV7-7 with TRBJ1-5; TRBD1 matches at 10 bases. The CDR3 extends over 22 amino acids. In germline, CDR1 is SSHAT, CDR2 FNYEAQ (reference sequence). The DNA of the CDR3 is TGTGCTAGCAGCTTAGAGGTCGGCTTAGGACAGGGGGTTTACGTTAGCAATCAGCCCCAGCATTTT. This encodes CASSLEVGLGQGVYVSNQPQHF. The entire variable domain, with the rest obtained from reference TRBV7-7 and TRBJ1-5, is as follows: GAGVSQSPRYKVTKRGQDVTLRCDPISSHATLYWYQQALGQGPEFLTYFNYEAQPDKSGLPSDRFSAERPEGSISTLTIQRTEQRDSAMYRCASSLEVGLGQGVYVSNQPQHFGDGTRLSIL.

This chain links TRBV7-2 with TRBJ2-1; 11 nucleotides align to TRBD2. Germline lookup yields CDR1 SGHTA and CDR2 FQGNSA. The CDR3 consists of 15 residues. Trimming took 3 bases from V and 5 from J; bases not matched to a gene: 3. The CDR3 reads CASSFSGRANNEQFF. CDR3 DNA: TGTGCCAGCAGCTTTAGCGGGAGGGCGAACAATGAGCAGTTCTTC.

The gene calls are TRBV11-2 and TRBJ2-7, with unresolved D. V was clipped by 6 bases and J by 2 bases, with 2 bases between them. The CDR3 length is 10 residues. CDR1 and CDR2 from the germline V gene are SGHAT and FQNNGV. Here the CDR3 reads CASSTYEQYF. In DNA, the CDR3 is TGTGCCAGCAGTACCTACGAGCAGTACTTC. Full variable domain (rest looked up from reference TRBV11-2 and TRBJ2-7): EAGVAQSPRYKIIEKRQSVAFWCNPISGHATLYWYQQILGQGPKLLIQFQNNGVVDDSQLPKDRFSAERLKGVDSTLKIQPAKLEDSAVYLCASSTYEQYFGPGTRLTVT.

The rearrangement uses TRBV6-4 and TRBJ1-5, with a tentative D call TRBD1 (6 bases). Trimming pared 6 bases from V and 1 base from J, leaving 13 bases between. The CDR3 sequence is 15 residues long. CDR1 MRHNA and CDR2 SNTAGT come from the germline V gene. The chain's CDR3 is CASSPGGASNQPQHF. The CDR3 region has the DNA TGTGCCAGCAGCCCGGGGGGGGCCAGCAATCAGCCCCAGCATTTT.

The V and J genes are TRBV4-1 and TRBJ2-1, with 9 bases aligning to TRBD1. CDR1 is MGHRA and CDR2 is YSYEKL in the germline V gene. The CDR3 runs 15 residues. The V segment lost 3 bases and the J segment 1 base; nucleotides outside the gene matches: 1. CDR3 loop: CASSQGQGSYNEQFF. As DNA, the CDR3 is TGCGCCAGCAGCCAGGGACAGGGTTCCTACAATGAGCAGTTCTTC.

About this clone: The same CDR3 arises from other DNA sequences in this sample as well. The chain has TRBV30 and TRBJ2-5; 13 bases fit TRBD2. The CDR3 consists of 17 residues. V was pared by 3 bases and J by 4 bases, with 11 bases of the junction left unmatched. CDR1 is GTSNPN, CDR2 SVGIG, per germline (reference sequence). The CDR3 DNA reads TGTGCCTGGAGGGGGACGCTGTGGACTAGCGGGAGAGAGACCCAGTACTTC. Translating gives CAWRGTLWTSGRETQYF.

This sequence joins TRBV7-9 and TRBJ1-2, with 9 bases that match TRBD1. The V gene's germline CDR1 is SEHNR and CDR2 FQNEAQ (reference sequence). With V trimmed by 5 bases and J by 5 bases, 3 bases remained unmatched. This CDR3 spans 13 amino acids. DNA of the CDR3: TGTGCCAGCAGCACCGGACAGGGGTATGGCTACACCTTC. This gives the protein CASSTGQGYGYTF. The full variable domain, with the rest looked up from reference TRBV7-9 and TRBJ1-2, is DTGVSQNPRHKITKRGQNVTFRCDPISEHNRLYWYRQTLGQGPEFLTYFQNEAQLEKSRLLSDRFSAERPKGSFSTLEIQRTEQGDSAMYLCASSTGQGYGYTFGSGTRLTVV.

This clone has only a few counts. V and J are TRBV30 and TRBJ2-7, with D possibly TRBD2 on 5 matching bases. Germline CDR1 and CDR2: GTSNPN and SVGIG (reference sequence). The CDR3 has 12 residues. With 8 bases removed from V and 5 bases from J, the gap between germline ends came to 16 bases. The CDR3: CARTGSGNEQYF. CDR3 nucleotides: TGTGCCCGAACGGGGTCGGGGAACGAGCAGTACTTC.

This clone occurred a few times. The V and J genes are TRBV25-1 and TRBJ2-1; 11 bases align to TRBD1. The germline CDR1 and CDR2 sequences are MGHDK and SYGVNS. Germline trimming cut 5 bases from V and 7 bases from J; bases unmatched to any gene: 7. The CDR3 has 15 residues. This CDR3 reads CASSTPGQGGNEQFF. For the CDR3, the DNA is TGTGCCAGCAGTACCCCGGGACAGGGGGGGAATGAGCAGTTCTTC.

The genes are TRBV15 and TRBJ1-5, with TRBD1 identical over 8 bases. Germline V gene data show CDR1 as LNHNV and CDR2 as YYDKDF (reference sequence). The CDR3 contains 15 residues. With V trimmed by 4 bases and J by 5 bases, 7 bases remained unmatched. CDR3 DNA sequence: TGTGCCACCAGCAAACCGACAGGGGACTATCAGCCCCAGCATTTT. Encoded protein: CATSKPTGDYQPQHF.

The V gene is TRBV15, the J gene TRBJ1-6; no reliable D call. Trimming left V 6 bases short and J 0 bases short, with 9 bases between. The CDR3 runs 15 residues. Germline CDR1 is LNHNV and CDR2 is YYDKDF (reference sequence). The CDR3 here is CATRTESSYNSPLHF. Here the CDR3 DNA reads TGTGCCACCAGAACGGAGAGCTCCTATAATTCACCCCTCCACTTT.

The rearrangement joins TRBV10-3 to TRBJ1-3; no clear D gene. Trimming pared 4 bases from V and 3 bases from J, leaving 4 bases between. The V gene's germline CDR1 is ENHRY and CDR2 SYGVKD. CDR3 length equals 12 residues. DNA of the CDR3: TGTGCCATCAGTGCCGTTGGAAACACCATATATTTT. Protein product: CAISAVGNTIYF.

This chain joins TRBV7-8 and TRBJ1-1; D ambiguous. Germline V CDR1 and CDR2: SGHVS, FQNEAQ. This CDR3 has 13 residues. Trimming took 2 bases from V and 1 from J, leaving 5 bases between them. The CDR3, as DNA: TGTGCCAGCAGCTTAAGACAGAACACTGAAGCTTTCTTT. It yields the protein CASSLRQNTEAFF.

The table lists this clone with a count of one. The DNA of the CDR3 is TGTGCCAGCAGCCGGGGGGTGGATGCCTACGAGCAGTACTTC. Protein: CASSRGVDAYEQYF. The V and J genes are TRBV7-6 and TRBJ2-7; 7 bases are a match to TRBD2. V dropped 5 bases and J dropped 2; count of bases not matched to a gene: 6. The CDR3 totals 14 residues. Germline V gene sequence: CDR1 SGHVS, CDR2 FNYEAQ.

This chain links TRBV28 with TRBJ1-1; TRBD1 matches 9 bases. This CDR3 is built from 14 residues. CDR1 is MDHEN and CDR2 is SYDVKM in the germline V gene. Unmatched junction bases numbered 14, after V lost 7 bases and J lost 11 bases. The CDR3 here is CASTAPGQGSGAFF. The CDR3 DNA reads as TGTGCCAGCACCGCGCCGGGACAGGGCTCCGGGGCTTTCTTT.